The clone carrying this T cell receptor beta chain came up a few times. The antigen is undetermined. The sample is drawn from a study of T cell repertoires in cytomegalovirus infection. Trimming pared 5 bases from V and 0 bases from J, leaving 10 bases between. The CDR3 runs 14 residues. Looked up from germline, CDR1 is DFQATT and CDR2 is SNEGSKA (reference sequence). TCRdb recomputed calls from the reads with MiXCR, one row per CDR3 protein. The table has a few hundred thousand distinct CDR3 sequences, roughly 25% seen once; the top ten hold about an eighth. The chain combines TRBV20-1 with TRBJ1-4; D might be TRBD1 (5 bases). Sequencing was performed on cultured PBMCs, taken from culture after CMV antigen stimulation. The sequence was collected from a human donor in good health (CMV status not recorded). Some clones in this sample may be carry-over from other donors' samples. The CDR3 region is CSALTGATNEKLFF. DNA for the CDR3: TGCAGTGCTCTTACAGGCGCAACTAATGAAAAACTGTTTTTT.